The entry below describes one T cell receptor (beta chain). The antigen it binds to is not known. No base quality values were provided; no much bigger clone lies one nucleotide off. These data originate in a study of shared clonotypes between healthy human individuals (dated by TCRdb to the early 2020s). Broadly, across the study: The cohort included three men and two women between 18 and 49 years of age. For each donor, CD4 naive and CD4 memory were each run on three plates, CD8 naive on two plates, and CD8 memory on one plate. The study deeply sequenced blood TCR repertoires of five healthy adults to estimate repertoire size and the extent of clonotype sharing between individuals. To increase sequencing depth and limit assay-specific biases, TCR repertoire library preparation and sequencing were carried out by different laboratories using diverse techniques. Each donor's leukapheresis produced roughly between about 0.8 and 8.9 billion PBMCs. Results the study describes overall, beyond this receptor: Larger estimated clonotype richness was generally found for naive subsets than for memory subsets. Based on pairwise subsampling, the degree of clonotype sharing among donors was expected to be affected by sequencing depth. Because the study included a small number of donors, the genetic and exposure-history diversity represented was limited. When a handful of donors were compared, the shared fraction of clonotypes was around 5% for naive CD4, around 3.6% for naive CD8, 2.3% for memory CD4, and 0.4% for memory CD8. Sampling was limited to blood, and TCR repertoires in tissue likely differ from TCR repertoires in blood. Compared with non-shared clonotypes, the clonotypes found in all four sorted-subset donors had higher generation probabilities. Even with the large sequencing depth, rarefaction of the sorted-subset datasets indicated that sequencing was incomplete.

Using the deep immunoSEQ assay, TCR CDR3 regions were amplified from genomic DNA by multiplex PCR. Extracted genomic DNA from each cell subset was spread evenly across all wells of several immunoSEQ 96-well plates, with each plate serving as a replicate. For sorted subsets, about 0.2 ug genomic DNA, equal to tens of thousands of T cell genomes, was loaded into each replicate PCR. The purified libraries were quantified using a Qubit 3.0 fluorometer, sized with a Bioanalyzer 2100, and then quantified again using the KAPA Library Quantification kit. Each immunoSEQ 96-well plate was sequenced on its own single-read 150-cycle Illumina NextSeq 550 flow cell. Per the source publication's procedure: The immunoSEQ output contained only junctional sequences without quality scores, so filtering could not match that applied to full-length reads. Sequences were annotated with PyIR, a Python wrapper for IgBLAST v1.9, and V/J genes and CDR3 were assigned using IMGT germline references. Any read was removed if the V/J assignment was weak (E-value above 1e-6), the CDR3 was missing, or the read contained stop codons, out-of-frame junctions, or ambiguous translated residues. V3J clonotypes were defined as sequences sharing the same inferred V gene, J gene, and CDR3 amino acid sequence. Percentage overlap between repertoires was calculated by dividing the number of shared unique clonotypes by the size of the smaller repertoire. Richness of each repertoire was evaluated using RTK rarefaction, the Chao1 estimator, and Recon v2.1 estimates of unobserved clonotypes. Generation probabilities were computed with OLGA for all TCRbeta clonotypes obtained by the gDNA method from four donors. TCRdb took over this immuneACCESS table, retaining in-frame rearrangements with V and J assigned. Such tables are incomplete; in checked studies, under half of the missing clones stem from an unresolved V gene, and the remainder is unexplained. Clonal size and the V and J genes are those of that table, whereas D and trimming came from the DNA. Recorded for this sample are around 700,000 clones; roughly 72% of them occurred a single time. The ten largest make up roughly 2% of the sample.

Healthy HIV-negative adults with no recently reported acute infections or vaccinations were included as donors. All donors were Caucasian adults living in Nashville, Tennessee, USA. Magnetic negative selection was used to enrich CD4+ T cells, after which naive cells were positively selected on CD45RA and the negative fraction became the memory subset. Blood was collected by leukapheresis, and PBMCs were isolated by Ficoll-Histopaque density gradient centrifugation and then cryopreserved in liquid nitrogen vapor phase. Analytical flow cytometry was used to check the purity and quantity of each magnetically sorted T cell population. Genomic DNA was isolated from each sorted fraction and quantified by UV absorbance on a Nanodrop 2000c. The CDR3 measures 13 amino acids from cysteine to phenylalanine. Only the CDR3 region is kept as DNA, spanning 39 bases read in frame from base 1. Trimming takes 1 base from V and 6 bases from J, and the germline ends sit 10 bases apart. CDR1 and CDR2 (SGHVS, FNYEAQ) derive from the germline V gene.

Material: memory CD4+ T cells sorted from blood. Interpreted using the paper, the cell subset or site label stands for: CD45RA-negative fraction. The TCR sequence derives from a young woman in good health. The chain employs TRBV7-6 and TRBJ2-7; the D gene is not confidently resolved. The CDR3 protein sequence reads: CASSLGYPSEQYF. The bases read TGTGCCAGCAGCTTAGGTTACCCCTCCGAGCAGTACTTC.